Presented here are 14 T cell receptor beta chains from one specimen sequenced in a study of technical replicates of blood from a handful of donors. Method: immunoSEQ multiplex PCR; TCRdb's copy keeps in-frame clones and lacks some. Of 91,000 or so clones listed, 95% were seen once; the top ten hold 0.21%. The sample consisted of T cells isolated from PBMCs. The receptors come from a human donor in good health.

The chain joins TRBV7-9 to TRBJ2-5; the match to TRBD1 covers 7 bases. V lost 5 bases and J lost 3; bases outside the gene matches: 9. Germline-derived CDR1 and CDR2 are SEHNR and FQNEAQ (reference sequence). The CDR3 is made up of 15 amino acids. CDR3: CASSVTTGAEETQYF. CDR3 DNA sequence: TGTGCCAGCAGCGTCACAACAGGGGCTGAAGAGACCCAGTACTTC.

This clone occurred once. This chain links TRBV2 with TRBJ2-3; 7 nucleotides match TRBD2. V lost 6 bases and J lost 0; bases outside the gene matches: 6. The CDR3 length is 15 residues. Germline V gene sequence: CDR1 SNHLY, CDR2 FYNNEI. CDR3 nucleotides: TGTGCCAGCAGCCACCCAGCGGGGAGCACAGATACGCAGTATTTT. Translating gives CASSHPAGSTDTQYF.

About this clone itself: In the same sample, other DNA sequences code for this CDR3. CDR3 region: CASSVVGGNTEAFF. CDR3 nucleotide sequence: TGTGCCAGCAGCGTAGTAGGGGGGAACACTGAAGCTTTCTTT. The genes are TRBV9 and TRBJ1-1, with D perhaps TRBD1 (6 bases). CDR3 size: 14 residues. Germline V gene lookup returns CDR1 SGDLS and CDR2 YYNGEE. The ends were cut back, 0 bases at V and 1 base at J, with 7 bases in the middle.

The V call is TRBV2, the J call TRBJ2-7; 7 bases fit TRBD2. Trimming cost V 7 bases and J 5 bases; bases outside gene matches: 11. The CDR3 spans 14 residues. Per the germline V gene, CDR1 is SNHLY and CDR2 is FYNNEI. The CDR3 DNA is TGTGCCAGCATGGGGGAGGGGTCTTACGACGAGCAGTACTTC. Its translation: CASMGEGSYDEQYF.

The CDR3 here is CASSELGWEGWGKDTQYF. Here the CDR3 DNA reads TGTGCCAGCAGTGAATTGGGTTGGGAGGGTTGGGGGAAAGATACGCAGTATTTT. V gene TRBV25-1 combines with J gene TRBJ2-3, with 7 positions matching TRBD2. Germline V lookup: CDR1 MGHDK, CDR2 SYGVNS. This CDR3 has 18 residues. V trimming: 1 base; J trimming: 5 bases; junction bases outside the gene matches: 15.

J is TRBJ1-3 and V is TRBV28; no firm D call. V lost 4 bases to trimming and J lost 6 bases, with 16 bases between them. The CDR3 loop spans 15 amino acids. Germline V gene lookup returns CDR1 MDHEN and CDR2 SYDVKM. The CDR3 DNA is TGTGCCAGCAGTTCACAATATTCCACCATAAACACCATATATTTT. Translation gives CASSSQYSTINTIYF. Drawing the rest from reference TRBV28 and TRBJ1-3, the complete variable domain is DVKVTQSSRYLVKRTGEKVFLECVQDMDHENMFWYRQDPGLGLRLIYFSYDVKMKEKGDIPEGYSVSREKKERFSLILESASTNQTSMYLCASSSQYSTINTIYFGEGSWLTVV.

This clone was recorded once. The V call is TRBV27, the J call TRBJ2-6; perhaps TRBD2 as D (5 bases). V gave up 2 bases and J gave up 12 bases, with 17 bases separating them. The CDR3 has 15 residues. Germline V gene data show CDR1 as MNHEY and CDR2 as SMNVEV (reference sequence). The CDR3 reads CASSLGGTYSSVLTF. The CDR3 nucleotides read TGTGCCAGCAGTTTAGGAGGTACTTATTCCTCCGTCCTGACTTTC.

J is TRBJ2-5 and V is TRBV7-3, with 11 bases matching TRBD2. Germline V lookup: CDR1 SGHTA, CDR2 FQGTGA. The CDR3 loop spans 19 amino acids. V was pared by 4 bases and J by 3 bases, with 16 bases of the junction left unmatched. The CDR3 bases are TGTGCCAGCAGCTCCAGGACTAGCGGGCCCGGGGGGTGGGAAGAGACCCAGTACTTC. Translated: CASSSRTSGPGGWEETQYF. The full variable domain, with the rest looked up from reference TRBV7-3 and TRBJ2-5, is GAGVSQTPSNKVTEKGKYVELRCDPISGHTALYWYRQSLGQGPEFLIYFQGTGAADDSGLPNDRFFAVRPEGSVSTLKIQRTERGDSAVYLCASSSRTSGPGGWEETQYFGPGTRLLVL.

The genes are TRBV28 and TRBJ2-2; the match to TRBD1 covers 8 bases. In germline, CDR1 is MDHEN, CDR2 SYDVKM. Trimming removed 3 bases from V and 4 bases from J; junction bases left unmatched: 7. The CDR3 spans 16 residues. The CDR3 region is CASSFFGRGPTGELFF. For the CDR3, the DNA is TGTGCCAGCAGTTTTTTTGGCAGGGGGCCCACCGGGGAGCTGTTTTTT. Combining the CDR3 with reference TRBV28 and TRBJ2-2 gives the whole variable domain DVKVTQSSRYLVKRTGEKVFLECVQDMDHENMFWYRQDPGLGLRLIYFSYDVKMKEKGDIPEGYSVSREKKERFSLILESASTNQTSMYLCASSFFGRGPTGELFFGEGSRLTVL.

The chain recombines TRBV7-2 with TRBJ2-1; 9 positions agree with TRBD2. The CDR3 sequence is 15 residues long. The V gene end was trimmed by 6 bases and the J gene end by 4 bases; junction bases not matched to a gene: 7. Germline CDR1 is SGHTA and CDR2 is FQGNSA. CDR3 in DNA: TGTGCCAGCAGTTCCGGGACTAGCTTTTACAATGAGCAGTTCTTC. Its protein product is CASSSGTSFYNEQFF.

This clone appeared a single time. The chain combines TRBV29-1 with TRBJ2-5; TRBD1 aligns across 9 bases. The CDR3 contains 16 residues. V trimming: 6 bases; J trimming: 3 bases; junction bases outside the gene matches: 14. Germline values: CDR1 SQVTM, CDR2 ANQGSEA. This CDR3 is CSVEPGQGFWEETQYF. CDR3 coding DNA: TGCAGCGTAGAACCGGGACAGGGTTTTTGGGAAGAGACCCAGTACTTC.

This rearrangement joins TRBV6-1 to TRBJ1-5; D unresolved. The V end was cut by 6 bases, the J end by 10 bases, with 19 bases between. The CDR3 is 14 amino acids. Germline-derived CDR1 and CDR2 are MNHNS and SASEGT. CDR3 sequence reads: CASRERGASSPQHF. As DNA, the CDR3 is TGTGCCAGCAGAGAACGGGGTGCCTCCAGCCCCCAGCATTTT.

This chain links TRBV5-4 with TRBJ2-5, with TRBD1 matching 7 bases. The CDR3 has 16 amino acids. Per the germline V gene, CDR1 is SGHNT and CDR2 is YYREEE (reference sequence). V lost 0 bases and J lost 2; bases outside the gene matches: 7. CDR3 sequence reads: CASSLGPTGYQETQYF. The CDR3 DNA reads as TGTGCCAGCAGCTTGGGTCCGACAGGGTATCAAGAGACCCAGTACTTC.

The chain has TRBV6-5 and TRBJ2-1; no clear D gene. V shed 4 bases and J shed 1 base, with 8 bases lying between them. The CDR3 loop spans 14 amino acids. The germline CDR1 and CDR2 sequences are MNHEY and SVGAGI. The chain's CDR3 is CASSFGGSYNEQFF. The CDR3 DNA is TGTGCCAGCAGTTTCGGCGGTTCCTACAATGAGCAGTTCTTC.